This T cell receptor beta chain came from a study of blood T cell repertoires in COVID-19. The wider study: Acute-phase and convalescent COVID-19 samples originated in the United States, Italy and Spain. Sample material is recorded as cDNA or gDNA derived from T cells, B-cell-depleted T cells, or PBMCs.

Between the trimmed V and J ends, which lost 2 bases and 11 bases, there was a span of 17 bases. This CDR3 has 15 residues. Germline V gives CDR1 SGDLS, CDR2 YYNGEE. Methods used by the authors: Researchers report that nucleated cell counts were estimated from reference gene primer amplification. The assay was immunoSEQ multiplex PCR, and TCRdb's table has in-frame clones only and misses some. V, J and clone size derive from that table, while D and trimming were established from the DNA sequence. The sample has over 90,000 clones, approximately 87% seen once; the top ten hold about 20%. Sequencing was done on a sample of peripheral blood. This TCR was sampled from a human donor in a cohort sampled during active COVID-19. The chain is built from TRBV9 and TRBJ1-6; no clear D. CDR3 sequence reads: CASSVDGRGRAPLHF. CDR3 nucleotide sequence: TGTGCCAGCAGCGTGGATGGTCGGGGAAGGGCACCCCTCCACTTT.